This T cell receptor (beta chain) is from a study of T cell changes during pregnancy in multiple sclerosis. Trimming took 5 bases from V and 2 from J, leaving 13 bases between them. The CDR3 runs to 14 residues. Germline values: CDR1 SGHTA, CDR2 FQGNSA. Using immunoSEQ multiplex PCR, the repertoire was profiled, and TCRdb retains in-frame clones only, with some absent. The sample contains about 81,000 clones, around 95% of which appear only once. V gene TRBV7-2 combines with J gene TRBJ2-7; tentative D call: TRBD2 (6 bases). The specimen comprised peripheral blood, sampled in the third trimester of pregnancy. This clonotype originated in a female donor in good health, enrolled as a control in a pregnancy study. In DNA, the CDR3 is TGTGCCAGCAGCCCCCCGGGACTGGCCTACGAGCAGTACTTC. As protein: CASSPPGLAYEQYF.